What follows are 23 T cell receptor beta chains derived from one specimen sequenced in a study of early T cells in non-severe SARS-CoV-2 infection. TCRdb analysed the 5' RACE reads with MiXCR anew, one entry per CDR3 protein. Of over 90,000 distinct CDR3 sequences listed, roughly 13% were seen once; the top ten hold less than 8%. The sequenced sample was whole blood. These receptor sequences come from an adult who was a healthcare worker with PCR-confirmed SARS-CoV-2 infection or an uninfected control (not recorded which).

This chain connects TRBV20-1 to TRBJ2-3, with 9 nucleotides matching TRBD2. Germline assignment: CDR1 DFQATT and CDR2 SNEGSKA (reference sequence). The CDR3 loop spans 14 amino acids. The ends lost 4 bases at V and 2 bases at J; junction bases unmatched: 4. In DNA, the CDR3 is TGCAGTGCTAAAGTAGCGGGAGTCACAGATACGCAGTATTTT. Amino acids: CSAKVAGVTDTQYF.

This clonotype came up many times. CDR3 residues: CASRRAGTYEQYF. DNA for the CDR3: TGTGCCAGCAGAAGAGCGGGAACCTACGAGCAGTACTTC. The chain has TRBV7-2 and TRBJ2-7; 7 bases line up with TRBD2. The CDR3 sequence is 13 residues long. Germline V gene sequence: CDR1 SGHTA, CDR2 FQGNSA. V lost 6 bases to trimming and J lost 2 bases; unmatched junction nucleotides: 4.

There are a few counts of this clonotype. J is TRBJ2-7 and V is TRBV7-3; 7 nucleotides agree with TRBD2. CDR1 is SGHTA and CDR2 is FQGTGA in the germline V gene. The length of the CDR3 is 13 residues. The junction had 10 bases not matched to a gene; V was cut back by 4 bases and J by 10 bases. DNA for the CDR3: TGTGCCAGCAGCTCCACCTTCGGCGGGAGACAGTACTTC. Protein product: CASSSTFGGRQYF.

The chain combines TRBV5-5 with TRBJ2-7, with D unclear. Germline CDR1 reads SGHKS; CDR2 reads YYEKEE (reference sequence). The CDR3 runs 17 residues. Trimming removed 6 bases from V and 2 bases from J, with 24 bases in between. The DNA for the CDR3 is TGTGCCAGCACATCGAAATACGGGCGACTGCCTCCCTACGAGCAGTACTTC. Protein: CASTSKYGRLPPYEQYF.

This chain uses TRBV14 with TRBJ2-3, with D hard to call. Trimming cost V 4 bases and J 2 bases, with 7 bases left between them. The CDR3 is 13 residues long. Germline assignment: CDR1 SGHDN and CDR2 FVKESK. CDR3 in amino acids: CASSLAFTDTQYF. The CDR3 coding sequence is TGTGCCAGCAGCCTTGCGTTCACAGATACGCAGTATTTT.

This rearrangement joins TRBV27 to TRBJ1-6; TRBD1 might be the D (5 bases). The V and J ends lost 6 bases and 10 bases respectively, with 19 bases between them. The germline CDR1 and CDR2 sequences are MNHEY and SMNVEV (reference sequence). The CDR3 sequence is 15 residues long. The CDR3 protein is CASSLEGVRWSPLHF. In DNA form, the CDR3 reads TGTGCCAGCAGCTTGGAAGGGGTGAGGTGGTCACCCCTCCACTTT.

This clonotype occurred a few times. The chain employs TRBV2 and TRBJ2-2; no firm D call. Trimming pared 2 bases from V and 4 bases from J, leaving 14 bases between. Germline V gene sequence: CDR1 SNHLY, CDR2 FYNNEI. This CDR3 is built from 16 residues. CDR3 sequence: CASSESKGHTTGELFF. The CDR3 DNA follows: TGTGCCAGCAGTGAAAGTAAAGGCCACACCACCGGGGAGCTGTTTTTT. The full variable domain, rest sourced from reference TRBV2 and TRBJ2-2, is EPEVTQTPSHQVTQMGQEVILRCVPISNHLYFYWYRQILGQKVEFLVSFYNNEISEKSEIFDDQFSVERPDGSNFTLKIRSTKLEDSAMYFCASSESKGHTTGELFFGEGSRLTVL.

This clonotype was counted at least ten times. The chain links TRBV18 to TRBJ2-2, with D perhaps TRBD2 (6 bases). The length of the CDR3 is 16 residues. CDR1 and CDR2 from the germline V gene are KGHSH and LQKENI. V lost 5 bases, J lost 7 bases, and 20 bases lay in between. The CDR3 sequence is CASSANSGRSGGELFF. Here the CDR3 DNA reads TGTGCCAGCTCAGCCAACTCCGGGAGATCGGGCGGGGAGCTGTTTTTT.

The chain joins TRBV6-2 or TRBV6-3 to TRBJ2-7; 9 nucleotides line up with TRBD2. Germline-derived CDR1 and CDR2 are MNHEY and SVGEGT. Trimming at V came to 6 bases and at J to 7 bases, leaving 10 bases not matched to a gene. The CDR3 extends over 14 amino acids. The CDR3 nucleotides are TGTGCCAGCAGCAGACGACTAGCGGCGACAGAGCAGTACTTC. It yields the protein CASSRRLAATEQYF.

This clonotype appeared many times. The chain uses TRBV5-5 and TRBJ2-1; 8 bases map to TRBD2. J lost 8 bases, V lost 4 bases, and 5 bases had no gene match. CDR1 is SGHKS and CDR2 is YYEKEE in the germline V gene (reference sequence). The CDR3 has 13 amino acids. As DNA, the CDR3 is TGTGCCAGCAGCCTAGCTAGCGGGTATGAGCAGTTCTTC. It codes for CASSLASGYEQFF. Complete variable domain (other parts from reference TRBV5-5 and TRBJ2-1): DAGVTQSPTHLIKTRGQQVTLRCSPISGHKSVSWYQQVLGQGPQFIFQYYEKEERGRGNFPDRFSARQFPNYSSELNVNALLLGDSALYLCASSLASGYEQFFGPGTRLTVL.

This clonotype was observed at least ten times. The V gene is TRBV27, the J gene TRBJ2-3, with 13 bases aligning to TRBD2. After removal of 8 bases from V and 2 bases from J, the junction contained 7 bases not matched to a gene. The CDR3 loop spans 16 amino acids. Germline CDR1 MNHEY, CDR2 SMNVEV (reference sequence). CDR3 nucleotides: TGTGCCAGCTGGACTAGCGGGAGCCCAAACACAGATACGCAGTATTTT. Encoded protein: CASWTSGSPNTDTQYF.

This chain links TRBV13 with TRBJ2-2, with D unclear. The CDR3 has 14 residues. V lost 2 bases to trimming and J lost 1 base, with 5 bases between them. Germline V gene data show CDR1 as PRHDT and CDR2 as FYEKMQ (reference sequence). For the CDR3, the DNA is TGTGCCAGCAGCTTACTTCGGAACACCGGGGAGCTGTTTTTT. It yields the protein CASSLLRNTGELFF. Full variable domain (remainder filled in from reference TRBV13 and TRBJ2-2): AAGVIQSPRHLIKEKRETATLKCYPIPRHDTVYWYQQGPGQDPQFLISFYEKMQSDKGSIPDRFSAQQFSDYHSELNMSSLELGDSALYFCASSLLRNTGELFFGEGSRLTVL.

In this sample, this clonotype turned up many times. This rearrangement joins TRBV11-3 to TRBJ1-2; unclear D gene. Germline CDR1 is SGHNT and CDR2 is YENEEA. V was shortened by 5 bases and J by 8 bases, with 21 bases between the two germline ends. The CDR3 is 15 amino acids. DNA for the CDR3: TGTGCCAGCAGCCCGAGAAGGGCAAAATCAGAGGGCTACACCTTC. Protein: CASSPRRAKSEGYTF.

In this sample, this clonotype turned up many times. The J gene is TRBJ2-7, the V gene TRBV6-1; 9 bases line up with TRBD1. Germline loops: CDR1 MNHNS, CDR2 SASEGT. The CDR3 has 13 amino acids. The V gene end was trimmed by 6 bases and the J gene end by 5 bases; junction bases not matched to a gene: 5. The CDR3 spells CASRDRGSHEQYF. In DNA, the CDR3 is TGTGCCAGCAGAGACAGGGGGTCACACGAGCAGTACTTC.

This clonotype has a handful of counts. This chain links TRBV9 with TRBJ2-7; possibly TRBD1 for D (5 bases). The V and J ends lost 4 bases and 5 bases respectively, with 13 bases between them. The CDR3 has 13 amino acids. Looked up from germline, CDR1 is SGDLS and CDR2 is YYNGEE. This chain's CDR3 is CASSKQDANEQYF. The CDR3 DNA reads TGTGCCAGCAGCAAACAGGACGCGAACGAGCAGTACTTC.

Of note for this clonotype: A read error may account for a junction end that differs from germline. The CDR3 sequence: CATSRGLAQSSYNEQFF. DNA for the CDR3: TGCGCCACCAGCCGGGGACTAGCACAGAGCTCCTACAATGAGCAGTTCTTC. The rearrangement uses TRBV5-1 and TRBJ2-1; 9 positions match TRBD2. The CDR3 contains 17 residues. Germline-derived CDR1 and CDR2 are SGHRS and YFSETQ.

This clonotype was counted between two and nine times. V and J are TRBV5-1 and TRBJ2-6; 11 bases fit TRBD1. V shed 5 bases and J 2 bases; nucleotides not matched to a gene: 9. The CDR3 contains 18 residues. CDR1 is SGHRS and CDR2 is YFSETQ in the germline V gene. The CDR3 bases are TGCGCCAGCAGTTTTCAAATGGGACAGGGGGCTGGGGCCAACGTCCTGACTTTC. Residues: CASSFQMGQGAGANVLTF.

The V and J genes are TRBV12-3 or TRBV12-4 and TRBJ2-4; 7 bases line up with TRBD1. V lost 6 bases, J lost 7 bases, and 9 bases stayed unmatched. This CDR3 spans 14 amino acids. This CDR3 is CASRTGTVQNIQYF. DNA for the CDR3: TGTGCCAGCAGGACAGGGACGGTGCAGAACATTCAGTACTTC.

As to this clonotype: Because the CDR3 is missing its conserved closing phenylalanine or tryptophan, this is likely a read error. The chain combines TRBV25-1 with TRBJ2-7; 11 bases are shared with TRBD1. The germline CDR1 and CDR2 sequences are MGHDK and SYGVNS. With V trimmed by 6 bases and J by 2 bases, 6 bases remained unmatched. This CDR3 spans 15 amino acids. Here the CDR3 reads CASRETGQGAYEQYL. The CDR3 DNA follows: TGTGCCAGCAGGGAGACGGGACAGGGGGCCTACGAGCAGTACCTC.

This clonotype has more than one count but fewer than ten. The chain joins TRBV4-1 to TRBJ1-5; D is uncertain. Germline CDR1 is MGHRA and CDR2 is YSYEKL. V lost 0 bases to trimming and J lost 4 bases, with 13 bases between them. The CDR3 totals 16 residues. The CDR3 loop is CASSQDERQQNQPQHF. The CDR3, as DNA: TGCGCCAGCAGCCAAGATGAGCGGCAGCAAAATCAGCCCCAGCATTTT.

J is TRBJ2-3 and V is TRBV18; perhaps TRBD2 as D (6 bases). The CDR3 consists of 18 residues. CDR1 KGHSH and CDR2 LQKENI come from the germline V gene. Trimming cost V 2 bases and J 6 bases, with 24 bases left between them. CDR3 nucleotides: TGTGCCAGCTCACCAGGAGGGCCGAGTCAATCCGATCGGGATACGCAGTATTTT. This codes for CASSPGGPSQSDRDTQYF.

The CDR3 region has the DNA TGTGCCAGCAGCCTGGGACAAATTCAAGAGACCCAGTACTTC. Translation: CASSLGQIQETQYF. This chain uses TRBV11-2 with TRBJ2-5; a possible D gene is TRBD1 (6 bases). The V end lost 5 bases, the J end lost 2 bases, and 12 bases lay between the germline ends. Germline values: CDR1 SGHAT, CDR2 FQNNGV. This CDR3 has 14 residues.

Concerning this clonotype itself: A much larger clone differs from this one at a single base, so this may be a read error. V and J are TRBV11-2 and TRBJ2-1, with D uncertain. The germline V gene encodes CDR1 SGHAT and CDR2 FQNNGV. The CDR3 is 15 amino acids. CDR3 sequence reads: CTSSLEGASDDEQFF. CDR3 nucleotides: TGTACCAGCAGCTTAGAAGGTGCCTCCGACGATGAGCAGTTCTTC.